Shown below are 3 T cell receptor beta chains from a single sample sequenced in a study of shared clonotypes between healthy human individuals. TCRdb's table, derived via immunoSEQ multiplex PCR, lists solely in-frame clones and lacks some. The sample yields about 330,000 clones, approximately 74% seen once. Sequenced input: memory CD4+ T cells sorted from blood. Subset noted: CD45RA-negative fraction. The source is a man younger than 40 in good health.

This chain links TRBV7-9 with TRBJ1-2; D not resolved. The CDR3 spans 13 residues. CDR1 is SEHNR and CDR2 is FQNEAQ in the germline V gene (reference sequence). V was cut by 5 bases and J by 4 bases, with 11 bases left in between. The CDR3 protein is CASSKPPGYGYTF. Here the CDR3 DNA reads TGTGCCAGCAGCAAACCCCCGGGCTATGGCTACACCTTC.

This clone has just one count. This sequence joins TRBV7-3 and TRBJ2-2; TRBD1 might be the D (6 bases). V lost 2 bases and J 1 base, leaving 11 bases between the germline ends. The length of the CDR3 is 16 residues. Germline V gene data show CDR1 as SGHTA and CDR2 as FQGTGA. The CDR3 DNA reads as TGTGCCAGCAGCTTAGCAGGGGCCAAGAACACCGGGGAGCTGTTTTTT. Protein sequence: CASSLAGAKNTGELFF.

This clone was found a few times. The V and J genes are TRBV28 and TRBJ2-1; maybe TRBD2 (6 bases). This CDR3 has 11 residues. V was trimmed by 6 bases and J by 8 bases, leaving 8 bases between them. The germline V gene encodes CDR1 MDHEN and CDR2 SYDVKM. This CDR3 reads CASRREDEQFF. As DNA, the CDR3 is TGTGCCAGCAGGAGGGAGGATGAGCAGTTCTTC.